The rows below give T cell receptor beta chains drawn from one sample of a study of regulatory T cells in long-lasting Graves disease. One entry per CDR3 protein results from TCRdb running MiXCR on the multiplex PCR reads. The table has hundreds of thousands of distinct CDR3 sequences, roughly 15% seen once. The sample also formed part of further work on T cells in Graves' hyperthyroidism and ophthalmopathy.

Sample: peripheral blood mononuclear cells (PBMCs), taken at new diagnosis, from a patient treated with antithyroid drugs. The receptors originated from a woman aged 25 to 39 with Graves disease. Both conserved end residues are part of each CDR3. Fields, in order: D gene, J gene, clone size, V gene, CDR3 DNA, CDR3 protein. The D gene is left open where the match is weak. A clone size is listed for some rows: how often the clone was seen (once, few, many), or a class if it is expanded.

>TRBD1|TRBJ1-4|many|TRBV12-3/TRBV12-4
TGTGCCAGCAGTTTACACAGGGGGCCGAATGAAAAACTGTTTTTT
CASSLHRGPNEKLFF
>TRBD1|TRBJ1-4|few|TRBV5-5
TGTGCCAGCAGCGGAGGGGACAGCGAAAAACTGTTTTTT
CASSGGDSEKLFF
>-|TRBJ1-2|many|TRBV10-2
TGCGCCAGCAGTGAGCCCCGCCACCAAGGCTACACCTTC
CASSEPRHQGYTF
>TRBD1|TRBJ2-7|many|TRBV25-1
TGTGCCAGCAGTGATCAACCGGGACAGGGGCGGCAGTCCTACGAGCAGTACTTC
CASSDQPGQGRQSYEQYF
>-|TRBJ1-5|few|TRBV18
TGTGCCAGCTCACCACCAGGGTTGAGCAATCAGCCCCAGCATTTT
CASSPPGLSNQPQHF
>-|TRBJ2-7|-|TRBV4-1
TGCGCCAGCAGCCAAGTAGCTGGGGTTAGTAGCGAGCAGTACTTC
CASSQVAGVSSEQYF
>-|TRBJ1-1|-|TRBV15
TGTGCCACCAGCAGAGGGGGGGGATTGAACACTGAAGCTTTCTTT
CATSRGGGLNTEAFF
>-|TRBJ1-6|many|TRBV27
TGTGCCAGCAGTCTCTCGTCCCCGGGCAATTCACCCCTCCACTTT
CASSLSSPGNSPLHF
>TRBD2|TRBJ2-3|many|TRBV28
TGTGCCAGCAGTTTAGGCGGGAGTGGGTCAGATACGCAGTATTTT
CASSLGGSGSDTQYF
>-|TRBJ1-4|-|TRBV15
TGTGCCACCTATACTCAGAGAGCAACTTCATTGAATGAAAAACTGTTTTTT
CATYTQRATSLNEKLFF
>TRBD1|TRBJ2-7|few|TRBV4-1
TGCGCCAGCAGCCAAGATTTTAACAGGGGGGCATACGAGCAGTACTTC
CASSQDFNRGAYEQYF
>-|TRBJ1-2|many|TRBV28
TGTGCCAGCAGTACAGGGATAGGCTATGGCTACACCTTC
CASSTGIGYGYTF
>-|TRBJ1-1|few|TRBV27
TGTGCCAGCAGTTTTGTAGGGAGGCCCAACACTGAAGCTTTCTTT
CASSFVGRPNTEAFF
>-|TRBJ2-1|many|TRBV2
TGTGCCAGCGGGGCGCATCCCGGAGGTGAGCAGTTCTTC
CASGAHPGGEQFF
>-|TRBJ2-1|-|TRBV30
TGTGCCTGGAGTTTGGGTCTTAGCGGACTTAGGGATGAGCAGTTCTTC
CAWSLGLSGLRDEQFF
>TRBD1|TRBJ1-2|many|TRBV20-1
TGCAGTGCTAGAGTCCAGGGGGACTATGGCTACACCTTC
CSARVQGDYGYTF
>-|TRBJ2-7|many|TRBV27
TGTGCCAGCAGACCGTCAGGCGAATACGAGCAGTACTTC
CASRPSGEYEQYF
>-|TRBJ2-6|few|TRBV30
TGTGCCTGGAGGGCTGTCGGGGCCAACGTCCTGACTTTC
CAWRAVGANVLTF